This T cell receptor beta chain was sequenced in a study of shared clonotypes between healthy human individuals. At the level of the study: Researchers drew samples from a couple of women and a few men aged 18 to 49.

Selected positively for CCR7 and CD45RO-negative, naive CD8 cells excluded terminally differentiated effector memory CD45RA+ cells. The data were produced by immunoSEQ multiplex PCR, yet TCRdb's version contains in-frame clones alone and is incomplete. This sample has some 2.1 million clones, with roughly 94% found just once. With 6 bases clipped from V and 5 bases from J, the junction kept 11 bases outside the gene matches. Germline V CDR1 and CDR2: MNHEY, SVGAGI. CDR3 length: 15 amino acids. Sequenced material: naive CD8+ T cells sorted from blood. This chain joins TRBV6-5 and TRBJ1-2; TRBD1 matches at 8 bases. The receptor's source is a man aged 18 to 30 in good health. The CDR3 DNA follows: TGTGCCAGCAGAGTCCCCGGACAGGGTGGGTATGGCTACACCTTC. Its protein product is CASRVPGQGGYGYTF.